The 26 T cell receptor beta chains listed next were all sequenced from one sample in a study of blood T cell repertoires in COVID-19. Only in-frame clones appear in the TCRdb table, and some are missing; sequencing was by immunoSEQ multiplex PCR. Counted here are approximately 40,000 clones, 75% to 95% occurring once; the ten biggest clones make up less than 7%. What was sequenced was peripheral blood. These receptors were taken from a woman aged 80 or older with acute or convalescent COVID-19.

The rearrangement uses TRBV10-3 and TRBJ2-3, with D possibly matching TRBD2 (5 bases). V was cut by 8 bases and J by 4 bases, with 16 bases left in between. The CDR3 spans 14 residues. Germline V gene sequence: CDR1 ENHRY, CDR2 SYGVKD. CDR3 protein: CAISIGLPADTQYF. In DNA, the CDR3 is TGTGCCATCTCGATAGGACTGCCCGCAGATACGCAGTATTTT.

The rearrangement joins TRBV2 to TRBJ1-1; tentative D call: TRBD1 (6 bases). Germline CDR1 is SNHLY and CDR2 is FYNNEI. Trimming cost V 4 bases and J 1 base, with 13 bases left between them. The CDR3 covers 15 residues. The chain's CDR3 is CASSGMGAPNTEAFF. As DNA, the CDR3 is TGTGCCAGCAGTGGGATGGGGGCCCCGAACACTGAAGCTTTCTTT.

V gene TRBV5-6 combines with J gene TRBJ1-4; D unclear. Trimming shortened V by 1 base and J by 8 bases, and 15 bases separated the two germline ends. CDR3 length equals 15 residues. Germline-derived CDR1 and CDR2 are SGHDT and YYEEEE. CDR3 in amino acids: CASSLPGSPVEKLFF. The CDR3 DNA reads TGTGCCAGCAGCTTGCCCGGGAGCCCGGTGGAAAAACTGTTTTTT.

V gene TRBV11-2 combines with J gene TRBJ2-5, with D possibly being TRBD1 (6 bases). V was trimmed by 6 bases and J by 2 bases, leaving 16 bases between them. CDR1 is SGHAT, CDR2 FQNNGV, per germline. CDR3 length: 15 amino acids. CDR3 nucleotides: TGTGCCAGCAGGCAAGGGTGGGGGACACAAGAGACCCAGTACTTC. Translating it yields CASRQGWGTQETQYF.

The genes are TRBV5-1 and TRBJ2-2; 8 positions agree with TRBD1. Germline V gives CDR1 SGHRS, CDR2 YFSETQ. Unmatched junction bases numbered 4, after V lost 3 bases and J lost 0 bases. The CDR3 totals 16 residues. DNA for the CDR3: TGCGCCAGCAGCTCTGGACAGGGCGCGAACACCGGGGAGCTGTTTTTT. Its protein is CASSSGQGANTGELFF. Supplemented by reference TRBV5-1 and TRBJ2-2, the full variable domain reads KAGVTQTPRYLIKTRGQQVTLSCSPISGHRSVSWYQQTPGQGLQFLFEYFSETQRNKGNFPGRFSGRQFSNSRSEMNVSTLELGDSALYLCASSSGQGANTGELFFGEGSRLTVL.

CDR3 in amino acids: CASSLGARGEKLFF. In DNA form, the CDR3 reads TGTGCCAGCAGCTTGGGGGCGCGTGGTGAAAAACTGTTTTTT. The chain recombines TRBV5-4 with TRBJ1-4; D is ambiguous. Between the trimmed V and J ends, which lost 0 bases and 7 bases, there was a span of 10 bases. The CDR3 spans 14 residues. The V gene's germline CDR1 is SGHNT and CDR2 YYREEE (reference sequence).

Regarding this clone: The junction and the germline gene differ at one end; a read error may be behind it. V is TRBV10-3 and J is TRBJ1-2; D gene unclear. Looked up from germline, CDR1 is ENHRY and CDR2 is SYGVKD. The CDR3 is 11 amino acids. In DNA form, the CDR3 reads TGTGCCATCAGTGAGTCGGGAGGCAGCTCCTTC. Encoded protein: CAISESGGSSF.

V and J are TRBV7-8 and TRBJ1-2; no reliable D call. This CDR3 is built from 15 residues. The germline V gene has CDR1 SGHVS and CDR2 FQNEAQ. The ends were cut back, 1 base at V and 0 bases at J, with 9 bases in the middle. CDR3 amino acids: CASSLEWQANYGYTF. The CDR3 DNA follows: TGTGCCAGCAGCTTAGAGTGGCAGGCTAACTATGGCTACACCTTC.

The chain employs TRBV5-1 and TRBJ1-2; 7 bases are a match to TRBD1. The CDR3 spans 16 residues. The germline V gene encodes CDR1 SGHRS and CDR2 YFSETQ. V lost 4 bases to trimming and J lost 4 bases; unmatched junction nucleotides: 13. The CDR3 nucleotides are TGCGCCAGCAGCCCACAAGGGGCAGGGGGAGGCTATGGCTACACCTTC. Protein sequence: CASSPQGAGGGYGYTF.

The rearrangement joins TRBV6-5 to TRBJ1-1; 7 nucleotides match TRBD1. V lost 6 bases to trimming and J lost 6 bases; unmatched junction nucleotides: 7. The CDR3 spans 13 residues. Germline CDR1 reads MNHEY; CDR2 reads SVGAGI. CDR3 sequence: CASRTDRESEAFF. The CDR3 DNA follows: TGTGCCAGCAGGACCGACAGGGAATCTGAAGCTTTCTTT.

Here the CDR3 reads CASSPSRGHYGYTF. The CDR3, as DNA: TGCGCCAGCAGCCCTTCCAGGGGCCACTATGGCTACACCTTC. The gene calls are TRBV10-2 and TRBJ1-2, with D tentatively TRBD1 (6 bases). Trimming left V 6 bases short and J 3 bases short, with 14 bases between. CDR3 size: 14 residues. The germline CDR1 and CDR2 sequences are WSHSY and SAAADI.

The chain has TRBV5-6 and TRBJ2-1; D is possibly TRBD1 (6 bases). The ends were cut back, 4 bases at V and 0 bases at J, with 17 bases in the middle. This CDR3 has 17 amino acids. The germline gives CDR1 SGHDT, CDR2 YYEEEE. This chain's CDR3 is CASSLTQGLSSYNEQFF. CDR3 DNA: TGTGCCAGCAGCCTAACCCAGGGGTTGAGCTCCTACAATGAGCAGTTCTTC.

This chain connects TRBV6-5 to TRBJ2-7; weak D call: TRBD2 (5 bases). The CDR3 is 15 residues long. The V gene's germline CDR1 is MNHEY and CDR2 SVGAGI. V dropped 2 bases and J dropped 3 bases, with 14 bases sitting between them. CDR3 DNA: TGTGCCAGCAGTTACCACGGGGTTGGGATCTACGAGCAGTACTTC. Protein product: CASSYHGVGIYEQYF.

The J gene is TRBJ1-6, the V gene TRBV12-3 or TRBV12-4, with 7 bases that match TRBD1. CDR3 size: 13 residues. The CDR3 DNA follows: TGTGCGAGTAGCCGGGACAGTTTTTCACCCCTCCACTTT. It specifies CASSRDSFSPLHF.

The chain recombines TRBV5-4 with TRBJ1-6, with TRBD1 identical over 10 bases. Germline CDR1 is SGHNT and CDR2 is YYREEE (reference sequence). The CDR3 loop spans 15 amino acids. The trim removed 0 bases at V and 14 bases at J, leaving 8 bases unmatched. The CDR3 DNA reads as TGTGCCAGCAGCTTGGGGGGACAGGGGTCTGGGACCCTCCACTTT. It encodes CASSLGGQGSGTLHF. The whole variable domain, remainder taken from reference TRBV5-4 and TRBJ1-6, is ETGVTQSPTHLIKTRGQQVTLRCSSQSGHNTVSWYQQALGQGPQFIFQYYREEENGRGNFPPRFSGLQFPNYSSELNVNALELDDSALYLCASSLGGQGSGTLHFGNGTRLTVT.

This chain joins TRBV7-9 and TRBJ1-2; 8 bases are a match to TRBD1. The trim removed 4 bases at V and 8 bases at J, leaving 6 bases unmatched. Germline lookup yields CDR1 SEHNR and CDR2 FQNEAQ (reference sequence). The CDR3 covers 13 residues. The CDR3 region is CASSSQGEYGYTF. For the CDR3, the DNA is TGTGCCAGCAGCTCACAGGGGGAATACGGCTACACCTTC.

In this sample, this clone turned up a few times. CDR3 in amino acids: CASSLDRGADYGYTF. In nucleotides, the CDR3 is TGTGCCAGCAGCTTAGACAGGGGGGCTGACTATGGCTACACCTTC. The chain has TRBV7-9 and TRBJ1-2; 8 bases line up with TRBD1. In germline, CDR1 is SEHNR, CDR2 FQNEAQ (reference sequence). The V and J ends lost 1 base and 3 bases, in that order; junction bases with no gene match: 4. This CDR3 is 15 amino acids long.

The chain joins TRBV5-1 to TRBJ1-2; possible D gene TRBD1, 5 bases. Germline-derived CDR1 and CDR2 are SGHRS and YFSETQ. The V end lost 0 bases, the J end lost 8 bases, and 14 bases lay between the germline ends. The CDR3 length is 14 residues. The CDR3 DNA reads TGCGCCAGCAGCTTGGCCCCGGGGGACTGGGGCTACACCTTC. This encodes CASSLAPGDWGYTF.

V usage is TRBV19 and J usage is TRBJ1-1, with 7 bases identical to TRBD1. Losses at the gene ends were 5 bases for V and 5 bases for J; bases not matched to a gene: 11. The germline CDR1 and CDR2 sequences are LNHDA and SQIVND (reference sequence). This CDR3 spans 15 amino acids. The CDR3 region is CASSLNPGQWTEAFF. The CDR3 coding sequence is TGTGCCAGTAGTCTCAATCCGGGACAGTGGACTGAAGCTTTCTTT.

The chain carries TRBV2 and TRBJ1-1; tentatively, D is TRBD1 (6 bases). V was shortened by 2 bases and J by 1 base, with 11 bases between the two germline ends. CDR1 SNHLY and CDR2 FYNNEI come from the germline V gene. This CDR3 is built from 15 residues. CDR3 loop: CASSEQGKGNTEAFF. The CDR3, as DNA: TGTGCCAGCAGTGAACAGGGGAAGGGGAACACTGAAGCTTTCTTT.

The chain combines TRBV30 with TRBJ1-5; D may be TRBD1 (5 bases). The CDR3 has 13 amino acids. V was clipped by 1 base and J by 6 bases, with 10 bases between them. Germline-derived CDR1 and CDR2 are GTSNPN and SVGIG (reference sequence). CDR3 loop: CAWSEEGIQPQHF. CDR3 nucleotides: TGTGCCTGGAGTGAGGAGGGGATTCAGCCCCAGCATTTT.

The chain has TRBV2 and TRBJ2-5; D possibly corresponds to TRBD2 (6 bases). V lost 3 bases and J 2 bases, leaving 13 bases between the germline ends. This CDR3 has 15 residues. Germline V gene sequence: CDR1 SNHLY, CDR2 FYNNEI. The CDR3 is CASSEGLARQETQYF. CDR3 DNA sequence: TGTGCCAGCAGTGAGGGGCTAGCGAGGCAAGAGACCCAGTACTTC.

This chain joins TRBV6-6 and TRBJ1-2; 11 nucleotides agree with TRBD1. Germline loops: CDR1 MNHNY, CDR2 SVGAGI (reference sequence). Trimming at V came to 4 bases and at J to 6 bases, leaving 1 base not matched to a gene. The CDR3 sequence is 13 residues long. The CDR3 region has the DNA TGTGCCAGCAGTTGGGGACAGGGGGATGGCTACACCTTC. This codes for CASSWGQGDGYTF.

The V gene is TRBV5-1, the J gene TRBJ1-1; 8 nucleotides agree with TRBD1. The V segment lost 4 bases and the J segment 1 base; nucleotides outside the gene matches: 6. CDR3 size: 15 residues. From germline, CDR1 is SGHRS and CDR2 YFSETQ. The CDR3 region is CASSPGGYKNTEAFF. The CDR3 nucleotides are TGCGCCAGCAGCCCAGGGGGCTACAAGAACACTGAAGCTTTCTTT.

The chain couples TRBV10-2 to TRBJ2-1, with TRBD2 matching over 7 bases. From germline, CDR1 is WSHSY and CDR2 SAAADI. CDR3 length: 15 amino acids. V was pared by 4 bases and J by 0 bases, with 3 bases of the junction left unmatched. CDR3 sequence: CASSGAGRSYNEQFF. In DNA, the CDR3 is TGCGCCAGCAGTGGAGCGGGGCGCTCCTACAATGAGCAGTTCTTC.

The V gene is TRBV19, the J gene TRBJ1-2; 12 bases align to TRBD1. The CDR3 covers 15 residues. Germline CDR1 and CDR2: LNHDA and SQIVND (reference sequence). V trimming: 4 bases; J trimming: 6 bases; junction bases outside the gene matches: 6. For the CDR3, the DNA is TGTGCCAGTAGTAACCGGGACAGGGGGCGAGATGGCTACACCTTC. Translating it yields CASSNRDRGRDGYTF.